The clone carrying this T cell receptor beta chain was seen repeatedly, ten times or more. Its target is unknown. The data derive from a study of T cells in Graves' hyperthyroidism and ophthalmopathy. General observations from the study: Researchers found most expanded thyroid clonotypes above 0.001 in blood as well.

When hyperthyroidism was first diagnosed, the blood sample was taken, preceding any ophthalmopathy symptoms. From RNA transcripts, TCR beta CDR3 regions were amplified. RT-PCR in the first round (using the HTBI primer set) targeted the TCR CDR3. Each CDR3 protein gets one entry after TCRdb re-called the multiplex PCR reads with MiXCR. The table lists roughly 170,000 distinct CDR3 sequences, around 8.9% of them singletons. CDR1 is MNHNS and CDR2 is SASEGT in the germline V gene. Trimming cost V 4 bases and J 5 bases, with 14 bases left between them. CDR3 length equals 14 residues. This receptor was taken from a woman younger than 35 with Graves' hyperthyroidism that later progressed to Graves' ophthalmopathy. The chain recombines TRBV6-1 with TRBJ1-1, with a possible D match to TRBD1 (5 bases). The material sequenced was blood. CDR3 sequence: CASSVRVAGTEAFF. The DNA for the CDR3 is TGTGCCAGCAGTGTCAGGGTCGCAGGGACTGAAGCTTTCTTT.